This TCR beta chain was obtained from a study of Ad26.COV2.S vaccination and SARS-CoV-2 variants. Study details: COV1001, an Ad26.COV2.S trial, supplied this vaccine-arm donor.

Study results and caveats: Measurements of TCR breadth and depth may have given underestimates of the total T cell responses.

The V and J ends lost 0 bases and 3 bases respectively, with 2 bases between them. This CDR3 spans 12 amino acids. Germline V gene data show CDR1 as MNHEY and CDR2 as SVGEGT. The protocol was immunoSEQ multiplex PCR, while the TCRdb copy is restricted to in-frame clones and leaves out a portion. The sample lists hundreds of thousands of clones, approximately 83% occurring once. About this clone itself: No antigen is known for it.

Treatment defined: about 20 received Ad26.COV2.S at low or high dose, single or two shots; several received placebo; per-sample allocation not given. Day 63 after the first injection of vaccine or placebo was the sampling time. Based in Boston, the donor was an adult of 18-55 years. The study used a vaccine consisting of an Ad26 vector that expressed Wuhan-strain SARS-CoV-2 spike. The TCR sequence derives from a person between 18 and 65 years old who received the Ad26.COV2.S COVID-19 vaccine or a placebo. The sample consisted of peripheral blood, taken in a trial of Ad26.COV2.S vaccine versus placebo. V is TRBV6-2 or TRBV6-3 and J is TRBJ1-2; D not certain. This chain's CDR3 is CASSYSYYGYTF. The CDR3 DNA follows: TGTGCCAGCAGTTACTCGTACTATGGCTACACCTTC.